This T cell receptor beta chain was retrieved from a study of T-cell reconstitution after alpha-beta-depleted transplantation in children (dated by TCRdb to 2016 to 2017). Regarding the study in general: T-cell immune reconstitution after TCRalphabeta/CD19-depleted allogeneic hematopoietic cell transplantation in children was quantitatively tracked in the study by means of TCR repertoire profiling. The research as a whole found: In some patients, the high TCRbeta diversity seen at day 60 was put down to recipient T cells and intrathymic progenitors that had survived conditioning. Apparently early alphabetaT-cell count recovery about two months after transplant reportedly relied on only several hundred rapidly expanded clones derived from non-depleted graft cells. The frequencies of hyperexpanded clones fell over the following months, and after one year, T-cell counts and TCRbeta diversity were mostly attributed to newly produced T cells.

Inclusive of the bounding cysteine and phenylalanine, the CDR3 is 20 residues long. The retained sequence is limited to the CDR3, 60 bases, with the frame set at the first base. Ends trimmed: V by 0 bases, J by 0 bases; bases unmatched to a gene: 10. The germline V gene sets CDR1 to LGHNA and CDR2 to YSLEER. This clonotype was seen repeatedly, ten times or more. Its antigen target is currently unknown. Per-base qualities were not stored, and no clone one base away is much larger. The sample's treatment or condition label is to be understood as: allogeneic hematopoietic cell transplantation with graft depleted of TCRalphabeta T cells and CD19 B cells. TCRalphabeta/CD19-depleted allogeneic hematopoietic cell grafts were given to the transplant recipients, all of whom were children. To prepare the library, PCR was applied. The instrument was an Illumina HiSeq 2500. To normalize quantification of the TCRbeta repertoire, the TCR libraries were built with molecular barcoding that relied on unique molecular identifiers. TCRdb reanalyzed the raw reads on its own, using fastp at Q25 for trimming and MiXCR for clone calling, and kept in-frame beta chains. Each entry is one CDR3 protein sequence, shown with its most common DNA and genes. A total of 800,000 to 1,000,000 distinct CDR3 sequences appear in this sample, roughly 31% of them only once. The ten most abundant clones make up 28% of the sample.

The specimen comprised PBMCs, mostly from graft donor cells, sampled 360 days after TCRalphabeta/CD19-depleted stem cell transplant. The sequence links TRBV4-3 to TRBJ2-2; 10 central nucleotides agree with TRBD2. This receptor was taken from a boy under two years old who had a stem cell transplant for SCID, so the T cells may come from the graft donor. The DNA reads as follows: TGCGCCAGCAGCCAAGATCCGCTAGCGGGGGACCTCGCGAACACCGGGGAGCTGTTTTTT. Its protein is CASSQDPLAGDLANTGELFF.